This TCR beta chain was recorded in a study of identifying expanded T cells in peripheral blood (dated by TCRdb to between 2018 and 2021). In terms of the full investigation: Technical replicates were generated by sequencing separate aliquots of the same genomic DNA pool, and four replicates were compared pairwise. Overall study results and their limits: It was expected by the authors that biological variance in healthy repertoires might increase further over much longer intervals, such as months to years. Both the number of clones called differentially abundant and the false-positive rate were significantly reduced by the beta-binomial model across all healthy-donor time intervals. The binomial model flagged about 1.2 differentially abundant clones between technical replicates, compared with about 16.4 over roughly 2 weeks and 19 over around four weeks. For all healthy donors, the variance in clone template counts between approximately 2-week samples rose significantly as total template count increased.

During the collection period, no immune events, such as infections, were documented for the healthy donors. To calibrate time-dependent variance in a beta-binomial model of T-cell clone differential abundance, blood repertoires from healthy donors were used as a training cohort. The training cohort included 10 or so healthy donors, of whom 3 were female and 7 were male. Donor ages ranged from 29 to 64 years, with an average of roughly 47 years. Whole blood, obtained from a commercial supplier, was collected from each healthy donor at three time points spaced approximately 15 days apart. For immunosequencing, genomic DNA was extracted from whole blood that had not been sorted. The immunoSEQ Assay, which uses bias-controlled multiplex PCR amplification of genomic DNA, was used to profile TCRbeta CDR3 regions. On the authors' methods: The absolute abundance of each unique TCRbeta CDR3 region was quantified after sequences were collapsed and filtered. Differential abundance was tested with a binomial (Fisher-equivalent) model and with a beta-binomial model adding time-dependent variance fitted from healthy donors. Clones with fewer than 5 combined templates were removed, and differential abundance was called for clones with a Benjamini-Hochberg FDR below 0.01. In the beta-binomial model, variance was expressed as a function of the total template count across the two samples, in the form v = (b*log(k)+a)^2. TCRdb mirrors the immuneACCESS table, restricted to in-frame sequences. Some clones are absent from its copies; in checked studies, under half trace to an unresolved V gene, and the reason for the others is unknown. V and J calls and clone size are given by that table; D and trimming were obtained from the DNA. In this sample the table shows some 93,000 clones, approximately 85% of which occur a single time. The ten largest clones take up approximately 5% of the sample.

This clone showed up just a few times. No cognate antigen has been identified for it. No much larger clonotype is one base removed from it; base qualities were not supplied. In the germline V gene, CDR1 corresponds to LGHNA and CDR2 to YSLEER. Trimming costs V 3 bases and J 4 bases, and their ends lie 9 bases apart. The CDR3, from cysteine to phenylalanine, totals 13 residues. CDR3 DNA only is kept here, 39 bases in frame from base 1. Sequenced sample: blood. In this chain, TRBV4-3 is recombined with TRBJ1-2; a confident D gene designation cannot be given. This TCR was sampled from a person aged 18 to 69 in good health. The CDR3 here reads CASSQGLGYGYTF. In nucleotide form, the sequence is TGCGCCAGCAGCCAGGGATTGGGCTATGGCTACACCTTC.